This T cell receptor (beta chain) came from a study of blood T cell repertoires in COVID-19. Study-level information: PBMCs, B-cell-depleted T cells, or T cells provided the cDNA or gDNA that made up the material.

This clone appeared once. Germline V gene sequence: CDR1 MNHEY, CDR2 SVGEGT. V was pared by 2 bases and J by 2 bases, with 9 bases of the junction left unmatched. CDR3 length: 16 residues. Participants were placed into cohorts based on the clinical history they reported. Measured with immunoSEQ multiplex PCR; TCRdb has only the in-frame clones, and not every one. The data hold roughly 130,000 clones, with roughly 80% observed a single time. The clonotype originates from a man aged 45-65 years who had recovered from COVID-19. Input material: PBMCs or T cells enriched from blood (not recorded which). The chain joins TRBV6-2 or TRBV6-3 to TRBJ2-7; 7 nucleotides align to TRBD1. CDR3 sequence reads: CASSYDATGQPYEQYF. CDR3 nucleotide sequence: TGTGCCAGCAGTTACGACGCCACGGGACAGCCCTACGAGCAGTACTTC.